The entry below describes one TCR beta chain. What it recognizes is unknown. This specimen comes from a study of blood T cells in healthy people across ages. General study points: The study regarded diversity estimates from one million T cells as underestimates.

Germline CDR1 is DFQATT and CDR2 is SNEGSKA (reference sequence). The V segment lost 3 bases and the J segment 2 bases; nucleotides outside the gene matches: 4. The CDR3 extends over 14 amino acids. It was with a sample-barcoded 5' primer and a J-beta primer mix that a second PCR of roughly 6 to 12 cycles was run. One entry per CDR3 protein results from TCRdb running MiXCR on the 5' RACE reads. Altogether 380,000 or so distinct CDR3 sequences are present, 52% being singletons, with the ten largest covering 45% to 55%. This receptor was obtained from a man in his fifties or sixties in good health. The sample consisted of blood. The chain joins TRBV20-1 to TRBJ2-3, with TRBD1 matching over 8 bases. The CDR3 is CSASRTGFTDTQYF. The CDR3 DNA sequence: TGCAGTGCTAGTCGGACAGGGTTCACAGATACGCAGTATTTT.